The entry below gives a single T cell receptor beta chain sequence along with its context. The data stem from a study of T cell responses to AZD1222 COVID-19 vaccine. With V trimmed by 8 bases and J by 4 bases, 9 bases remained unmatched. The CDR3 runs 15 residues. Per germline, CDR1 MDHEN and CDR2 SYDVKM. Libraries were prepared by immunoSEQ multiplex PCR; TCRdb keeps only in-frame clonotypes and omits some of them. The table lists more than 110,000 clones, almost 90% of them singletons. The chain is built from TRBV28 and TRBJ1-2; 11 nucleotides line up with TRBD1. The specimen comprised peripheral blood, sampled on day 0 of AZD1222 vaccination. The source of this sequence is an adult in good health. The CDR3 nucleotides are TGTGCCAGCTGGGGACAGGGGGGCGTACCCTATGGCTACACCTTC. This translates into CASWGQGGVPYGYTF.